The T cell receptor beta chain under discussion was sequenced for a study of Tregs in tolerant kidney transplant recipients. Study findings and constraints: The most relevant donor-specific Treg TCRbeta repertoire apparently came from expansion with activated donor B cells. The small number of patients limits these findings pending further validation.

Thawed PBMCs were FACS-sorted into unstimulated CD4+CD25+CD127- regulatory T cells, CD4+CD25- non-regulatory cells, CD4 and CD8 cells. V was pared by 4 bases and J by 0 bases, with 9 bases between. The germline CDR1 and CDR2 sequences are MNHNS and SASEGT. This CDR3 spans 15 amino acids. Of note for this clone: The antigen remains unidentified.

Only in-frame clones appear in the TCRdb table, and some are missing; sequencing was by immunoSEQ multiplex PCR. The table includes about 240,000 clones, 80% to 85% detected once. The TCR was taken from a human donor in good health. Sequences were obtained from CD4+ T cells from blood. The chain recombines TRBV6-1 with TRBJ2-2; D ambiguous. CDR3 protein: CASSVGVANTGELFF. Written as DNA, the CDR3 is TGTGCCAGCAGTGTTGGAGTGGCGAACACCGGGGAGCTGTTTTTT.